This TCR beta chain was recorded in a study of control samples from healthy donors and cancer patients. Produced via immunoSEQ multiplex PCR; TCRdb's table is partial and in-frame only. The sample records roughly 40,000 clones, 80% to 95% being singletons. With regard to this clone: Other DNA sequences in this specimen translate into the identical CDR3.

The CDR3 runs 12 residues. V was pared by 8 bases and J by 5 bases, with 2 bases of the junction left unmatched. Germline V gene data show CDR1 as MDHEN and CDR2 as SYDVKM. The sequence derives from a woman in her 50s in good health. Sequencing used blood. This chain connects TRBV28 to TRBJ1-2; 10 positions agree with TRBD1. CDR3 residues: CASLGQGYGYTF. The CDR3 region has the DNA TGTGCCAGCCTGGGACAGGGGTATGGCTACACCTTC.